Reported below is one T cell receptor (beta chain). This entry comes from a study of blood T cell repertoires in COVID-19. Background on the study: T cells, B-cell-depleted T cells, or PBMCs supplied cDNA or gDNA.

Source study methods: Amplification of reference gene primers was used by the study to estimate nucleated cell counts. Data came from immunoSEQ multiplex PCR; TCRdb stores just in-frame clones and leaves some out. V and J calls and clone size are as listed in that table; D and trimming were resolved from the DNA. Here the sample spans 65,000 to 90,000 clones, 65% to 85% being singletons. The CDR3 is made up of 16 amino acids. CDR1 LNHDA and CDR2 SQIVND come from the germline V gene (reference sequence). Trimming left V 3 bases short and J 2 bases short, with 14 bases between. Sequences were obtained from peripheral blood. The V call is TRBV19, the J call TRBJ2-4, with D possibly matching TRBD2 (7 bases). The receptor was isolated from a woman aged 80 or over with acute or convalescent COVID-19. The DNA for the CDR3 is TGTGCCAGTAGTATGAGAGGGGGGGAGACCAAAAACATTCAGTACTTC. Translation: CASSMRGGETKNIQYF.